The sequence of this TCR beta chain was determined in a study of blood T cell repertoires in COVID-19 (dated by TCRdb to 2020 to 2022). As for the study more broadly: Samples from collaborators originated in the United States, Italy and Spain and spanned both the acute and convalescent phases of COVID-19. The material from the prospective study consisted of cDNA or gDNA derived from T cells, B-cell-depleted T cells, or PBMCs. Deeply sampled blood TCRbeta repertoires from subjects exposed to, actively infected with, or recovered from COVID-19 were included in the dataset. A freely available public database, intended as a resource for researchers studying the immune response to SARS-CoV-2, is where the repertoires were released. The samples were drawn from two sources: the first 160 participants of the ongoing ImmuneRACE study, and over 950 subjects contributed by 6 global collaborators. The sample metadata nearly always contained a de-identified subject ID, COVID-19 status, age in years and sex. HLA class I and class II types, where available, came from metadata supplied by the sample provider rather than from assay-based typing.

Results and caveats for the whole study, not just this receptor: How much clinical and demographic metadata was included differed by source and by participant, and the metadata was provided uncurated.

Participants in the prospective study were enrolled through a virtual design, were aged about 18 to 100 years, and lived in roughly 24 United States geographic areas. In the prospective study, participants were assigned to cohorts based on the clinical history participants reported in a screening survey and a study questionnaire. Recovered participants in ImmuneRACE Cohort 3 were defined as having two consecutive negative NP/OP PCR tests, clearance from a healthcare professional, or resolution of symptoms. Each participant in the prospective study had whole blood, serum and a nasopharyngeal or oropharyngeal swab collected by mobile phlebotomists. Over a roughly 2-month period, participants in the prospective study had the option of providing additional blood draws and questionnaires. Prospective study blood samples were shipped either frozen or at room temperature before DNA extraction. V and J are trimmed by 6 bases and 3 bases, and the gene matches miss 2 bases of the junction. CDR1 and CDR2 are read off the germline V gene as MNHEY and SVGAGI. Inclusive of the bounding cysteine and phenylalanine, the CDR3 is 13 residues long. The read is trimmed to its CDR3 DNA, 39 bases read in frame from base 1.

TCRbeta CDR3 regions were amplified from genomic DNA using the immunoSEQ Assay, a bias-controlled multiplex PCR. From the authors' description of their analysis: Nucleated cell counts per sample were estimated from amplification of reference gene primers within the assay. Sequence reads were collapsed and filtered to measure the absolute abundance of every unique TCRbeta CDR3 rearrangement. Productive Simpson clonality was computed per sample as the square root of Simpson's diversity index over productive rearrangements. In its TCRdb copy, this immuneACCESS table keeps in-frame sequences only and misses some clones. Where compared with another copy, unresolved V genes explain less than half of these, and the others have no known cause. V, J and clone size reflect that table, while D and trimming were determined from the DNA. The sample table holds a few hundred thousand clones, of which roughly 85% were seen once. The ten largest make up 18% of the sample.

In regard to this clone: What antigen it recognizes has not been identified. No base qualities exist here, and no much larger clone lies one base off it.

The chain was built from TRBV6-5 and TRBJ2-1, with 7 bases aligning to TRBD2. Material: PBMCs or T cells enriched from blood (not recorded which). This sequence originates from a man aged 40-49 years who had recovered from COVID-19. CDR3 loop: CASRREFYNEQFF. The DNA sequence is given as TGTGCCAGCAGGCGGGAGTTCTACAATGAGCAGTTCTTC.